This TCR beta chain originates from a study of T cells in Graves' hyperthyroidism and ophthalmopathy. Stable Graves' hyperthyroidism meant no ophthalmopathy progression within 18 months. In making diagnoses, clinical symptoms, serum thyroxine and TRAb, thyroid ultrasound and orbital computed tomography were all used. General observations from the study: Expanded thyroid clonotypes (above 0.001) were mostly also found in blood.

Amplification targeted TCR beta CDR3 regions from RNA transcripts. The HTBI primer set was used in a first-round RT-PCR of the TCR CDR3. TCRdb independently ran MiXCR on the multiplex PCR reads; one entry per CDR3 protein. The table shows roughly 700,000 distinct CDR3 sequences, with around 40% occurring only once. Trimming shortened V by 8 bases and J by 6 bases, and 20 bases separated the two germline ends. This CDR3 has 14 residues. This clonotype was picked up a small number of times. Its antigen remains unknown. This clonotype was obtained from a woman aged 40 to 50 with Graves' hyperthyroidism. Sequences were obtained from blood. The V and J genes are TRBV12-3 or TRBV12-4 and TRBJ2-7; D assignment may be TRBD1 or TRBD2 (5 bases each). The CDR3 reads CASGTTKPLAEQYF. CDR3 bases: TGTGCCAGCGGGACGACGAAGCCCTTGGCCGAGCAGTACTTC.